These T cell receptor beta chains were read from a single sample in a study of spatial heterogeneity in lung cancer. TCRdb fed the 5' RACE reads into MiXCR, producing one record per CDR3 protein. The repertoire consists of about 41,000 distinct CDR3 sequences, with about 11% occurring once and the leading ten covering approximately 38%. The sample consisted of PBMCs, taken at surgery. The source is a female donor with early-stage non-small cell lung cancer. Both conserved end residues are part of each CDR3. D genes are given only for firm matches. Part of the rows lack a size; the others show once, few, many or a class for expanded clones.

>TRBV19|TRBJ1-6|15|NA|NA
TGTGCCAGTAGTATAATGTCCGACCTAAATTCACCCCTCCACTTT
CASSIMSDLNSPLHF
>TRBV7-2|TRBJ2-1|15|NA|TRBD2
TGTGCCAGCAGCTTAAGGCTAGCGGGGGCCCCCATTATCCTCTTC
CASSLRLAGAPIILF
>TRBV7-6|TRBJ1-6|13|many|NA
TGTGCCAGCAGCCTAGCGGGGAGTTCACCCCTCCACTTT
CASSLAGSSPLHF
>TRBV12-3/TRBV12-4|TRBJ2-3|16|NA|TRBD1
TGTGCCAGCAGTTTAGGGACAGGGTTCGTCGAGGATACGCAGTATTTT
CASSLGTGFVEDTQYF
>TRBV3-1|TRBJ1-4|15|many|NA
TGTGCCAGCAGCCTCAAGGGGCAGGGTAATGAAAAACTGTTTTTT
CASSLKGQGNEKLFF
>TRBV14|TRBJ1-1|15|many|NA
TGTGCCAGCAGCCAAAGCGCGGGGAAGAACACTGAAGCTTTCTTT
CASSQSAGKNTEAFF
>TRBV7-2|TRBJ2-7|14|few|NA
TGTGCCAGCAGCTTAATGGGACCGAACTACGAGCAGTACTTC
CASSLMGPNYEQYF
>TRBV4-2|TRBJ2-3|17|few|TRBD2
TGTGCCAGCAGCCAAGATCTGGGTAGCGGGGGCACAGATACGCAGTATTTT
CASSQDLGSGGTDTQYF
>TRBV7-2|TRBJ2-5|15|NA|NA
TGTGCCAGCAGCTTCCAGGGGATAGCCGCAGAGACCCAGTACTTC
CASSFQGIAAETQYF
>TRBV5-1|TRBJ2-2|15|few|NA
TGCGCCAGCACGGGGGGCGCAGGTAGCGGCGGGGAGCTGTTTTTT
CASTGGAGSGGELFF
>TRBV6-5|TRBJ1-2|15|NA|TRBD1
TGTGCCAGCAGTTACTCGGGACAGGGGACGGGGGGCTACACCTTC
CASSYSGQGTGGYTF
>TRBV9|TRBJ1-1|14|few|NA
TGTGCCAGCAGCCCGACACCGATTGGGGCTGAAGCTTTCTTT
CASSPTPIGAEAFF
>TRBV20-1|TRBJ2-1|14|few|NA
TGCGGTGCTAGCGCAGGACAGGTCTACAATGAGCAGTTCTTC
CGASAGQVYNEQFF
>TRBV7-2|TRBJ2-7|15|NA|NA
TGTGCCAGCAGCCCCGGGACGGTGAGCTCCTACGAGCAGTACTTC
CASSPGTVSSYEQYF
>TRBV6-6|TRBJ2-5|14|few|TRBD1
TGTGCCAGCAGTATAGGACAGGCCCAAGAGACCCAGTACTTC
CASSIGQAQETQYF
>TRBV5-6|TRBJ2-2|15|NA|TRBD2
TGTGCCAGCAGCCCTGGACTAGCGGCTACCGGGGAGCTGTTTTTT
CASSPGLAATGELFF
>TRBV5-1|TRBJ1-4|17|NA|NA
TGCGCCAGCAGTCTACTCGGACAGTCTGCAACTAATGAAAAACTGTTTTTT
CASSLLGQSATNEKLFF
>TRBV29-1|TRBJ1-3|13|few|NA
TGCAGCGTTGAAGAGGGCCTCGGAAACACCATATATTTT
CSVEEGLGNTIYF
>TRBV7-2|TRBJ1-2|16|few|NA
TGTGCCAGCAGCTTCGCTACAACGACAGATAACTATGGCTACACCTTC
CASSFATTTDNYGYTF
>TRBV28|TRBJ1-2|18|few|TRBD1
TGTGCCAGCAGTCCCCGGGACAGGGGGGCCTTTGGTGACTATGGCTACACCTTC
CASSPRDRGAFGDYGYTF
>TRBV5-1|TRBJ2-7|15|NA|NA
TGCGCCAGCAGCTTGGTCGAAGTAGGCTCCTACGAGCAGTACTTC
CASSLVEVGSYEQYF
>TRBV10-2|TRBJ2-1|13|many|TRBD2
TGCGCCAGCGTTGGGCTAGCGGGGGTCGAGCAGTTCTTC
CASVGLAGVEQFF
>TRBV14|TRBJ1-2|15|many|TRBD1
TGTGCCAGCAGCCACCCGACAGGGTTAAACTATGGCTACACCTTC
CASSHPTGLNYGYTF
>TRBV14|TRBJ2-3|12|NA|NA
TGTGCCAGCAGCCAGGTCACAGATACGCAGTATTTT
CASSQVTDTQYF
>TRBV4-1|TRBJ1-2|15|many|NA
TGCGCCAGCAGCCCCAGAGGGGTCAGGGAGGGTGGCTACACCTTC
CASSPRGVREGGYTF
>TRBV2|TRBJ2-5|14|few|TRBD1
TGTGCCAGCATCCTGGACAGGGGAGAAGAGACCCAGTACTTC
CASILDRGEETQYF
>TRBV20-1|TRBJ2-6|16|NA|NA
TGCAGTGCCAGGACAGCCTTAGGGGCTGGGGCCAACGTCCTGACTTTC
CSARTALGAGANVLTF
>TRBV6-2/TRBV6-3|TRBJ2-3|16|NA|TRBD2
TGTGCCAGCAGCTCCGGACTAGCGGGGGACACAGATACGCAGTATTTT
CASSSGLAGDTDTQYF
>TRBV10-3|TRBJ2-3|16|NA|TRBD2
TGTGCCATCAGTGAGTCGGCGGGGGGTAGCACAGATACGCAGTATTTT
CAISESAGGSTDTQYF
>TRBV6-2/TRBV6-3|TRBJ2-7|15|NA|NA
TGTGCCAGCAGTTCTGCACAGGGCCTATCCTACGAGCAGTACTTC
CASSSAQGLSYEQYF
>TRBV11-2|TRBJ2-2|15|NA|NA
TGTGCCAGCAGCTCCGGACTCCCCCGGGTCGGGGAGCTGTTTTTT
CASSSGLPRVGELFF
>TRBV5-1|TRBJ1-1|15|NA|TRBD1
TGCGCCAGCAGAATAGGACAGGGCGTGAACACTGAAGCTTTCTTT
CASRIGQGVNTEAFF
>TRBV5-6|TRBJ1-2|18|many|TRBD1
TGTGCCAGCAGCTTGGTAACTGCGGACAGGGAGTGGACCTATGGCTACACCTTC
CASSLVTADREWTYGYTF